This entry describes one T cell receptor beta chain. Antigen: not known. Germline values: CDR1 SGHDT, CDR2 YYEEEE. V lost 0 bases to trimming and J lost 11 bases, with 8 bases between them. The CDR3 covers 11 residues. This entry belongs to a study of T cells in Graves' hyperthyroidism and ophthalmopathy. Overall study findings and caveats: Also found in blood were most expanded thyroid clonotypes above 0.001.

It was RNA transcripts that yielded the amplified TCR beta CDR3 regions. A set of HTBI primers served as the primers for a first-round RT-PCR of the TCR CDR3. TCRdb independently ran MiXCR on the multiplex PCR reads; one entry per CDR3 protein. The table shows roughly 740,000 distinct CDR3 sequences, with about 16% occurring only once. Each patient was aged 18 to 65 and had newly diagnosed hyperthyroidism of under 2 months' duration. Thyroid ultrasound, orbital computed tomography, clinical symptoms, and serum thyroxine and TRAb underpinned diagnoses. The PBMCs were taken from approximately 11 ml of fresh peripheral blood.

V gene TRBV5-6 combines with J gene TRBJ1-1; TRBD1 is a possible D gene (6 bases). The TCR sequence derives from a man between 18 and 35 years old with Graves' hyperthyroidism. The specimen sequenced was blood. The CDR3 DNA reads as TGTGCCAGCAGCTTGGACAGGGATGCTTTCTTT. It specifies CASSLDRDAFF. The variable domain in full, with the rest retrieved from reference TRBV5-6 and TRBJ1-1, is DAGVTQSPTHLIKTRGQQVTLRCSPKSGHDTVSWYQQALGQGPQFIFQYYEEEERQRGNFPDRFSGHQFPNYSSELNVNALLLGDSALYLCASSLDRDAFFGQGTRLTVV.